This TCR beta chain was identified in a study of T cell repertoires in cytomegalovirus infection. The overall study: TCR beta signatures that were public indicated CMV infection and matching HLA type.

The CDR3 sequence is 16 residues long. In germline, CDR1 is SGHTA, CDR2 FQGNSA. The junction had 14 bases not matched to a gene; V was cut back by 5 bases and J by 4 bases. This clonotype has at least ten counts. Its target is not known. TCRdb re-derived calls from the reads in MiXCR, one entry per CDR3 protein. The sample consists of approximately 71,000 distinct CDR3 sequences, 3.5% to 4% of them appearing once. Overall study results and limits: Clonotype analysis showed dominance of the ex vivo response by HLA-C-restricted CMV-specific TCR beta clonotypes. Public TCR beta family frequency separated CMV-and-HLA carriers, including in an independent cohort.

This chain uses TRBV7-2 with TRBJ2-7, with 7 bases lining up with TRBD2. The source of this sequence is a human donor in good health (CMV status not recorded). Some clones in this sample may be carry-over from other donors' samples. The sample comprised PBMCs. Here the CDR3 reads CASSPWGGRSVYEQYF. The CDR3 DNA follows: TGTGCCAGCAGCCCCTGGGGCGGGAGATCTGTTTACGAGCAGTACTTC.